Here is one T cell receptor (beta chain) with its context. The antigen remains unidentified. The primer mix had 60 Vbeta and 13 Jbeta primers. Sequencing was performed with immunoSEQ multiplex PCR; in TCRdb, only in-frame clones are kept and a portion is missing. The sample contains under 200,000 clones, roughly four fifths of which appear only once. This sample is drawn from a study of cytomegalovirus exposure and HLA in healthy donors. Study-wide results and limits: A few V segments could not be told apart, such as TRBV6-2 and TRBV6-3, and were left out.

CDR1 LNHDA and CDR2 SQIVND come from the germline V gene (reference sequence). The CDR3 has 13 residues. The germline V and J ends were trimmed by 3 bases and 6 bases, with 8 bases remaining between them. This TCR came from a woman between 50 and 59 years old in good health and CMV-seronegative. The sequencing sample was made of PBMCs. The chain links TRBV19 to TRBJ2-2, with D possibly being TRBD2 (5 bases). The CDR3 region is CASSMRVPGELFF. As DNA, the CDR3 is TGTGCCAGTAGTATGAGGGTCCCCGGGGAGCTGTTTTTT. Complete variable domain (other parts from reference TRBV19 and TRBJ2-2): DGGITQSPKYLFRKEGQNVTLSCEQNLNHDAMYWYRQDPGQGLRLIYYSQIVNDFQKGDIAEGYSVSREKKESFPLTVTSAQKNPTAFYLCASSMRVPGELFFGEGSRLTVL.